Below are 11 T cell receptor beta chains sequenced from a single sample in a study of response to subunit inactivated influenza vaccine. TCRdb reprocessed the RT-PCR reads via MiXCR and lists one record per CDR3 protein. The table lists hundreds of thousands of distinct CDR3 sequences, about 7.6% of them singletons. This specimen was PBMCs from blood, taken 23 to 25 months after vaccination. The origin of the receptors is a man aged 50 to 69 who received an inactivated influenza vaccine.

For the CDR3, the DNA is TGTGCCAGCAGTTACTCCCTGACCCAACAAGAGACCCAGTACTTC. Translated, it gives CASSYSLTQQETQYF. This chain joins TRBV6-2 or TRBV6-3 and TRBJ2-5, with unresolved D. CDR3 length: 15 residues. Trimming took 0 bases from V and 2 from J, leaving 10 bases between them. Germline CDR1 MNHEY, CDR2 SVGEGT.

The chain is built from TRBV15 and TRBJ2-2; possibly TRBD2 for D (6 bases). The CDR3 is 15 amino acids. V shed 2 bases and J shed 4 bases, with 11 bases lying between them. Germline V gene lookup returns CDR1 LNHNV and CDR2 YYDKDF (reference sequence). CDR3: CATSRIGGTTGELFF. CDR3 nucleotide sequence: TGTGCCACCAGCAGAATTGGGGGGACCACCGGGGAGCTGTTTTTT.

The table lists this clonotype with many counts. This rearrangement joins TRBV4-1 to TRBJ1-5, with a possible D match to TRBD1 (6 bases). Germline loops: CDR1 MGHRA, CDR2 YSYEKL. The CDR3 is made up of 17 amino acids. Between the trimmed V and J ends, which lost 0 bases and 1 base, there was a span of 13 bases. The chain's CDR3 is CASSQDPVGGSNQPQHF. The CDR3 coding sequence is TGCGCCAGCAGCCAAGATCCGGTAGGGGGAAGCAATCAGCCCCAGCATTTT.

Points on this clonotype: A read error is possible here, since a much larger clone lies one base away. This sequence joins TRBV5-1 and TRBJ2-2; D gene uncertain. From germline, CDR1 is SGHRS and CDR2 YFSETQ. V lost 3 bases, J lost 6 bases, and 15 bases lay in between. This CDR3 contains 15 residues. The CDR3 DNA is TGCGCCAGCAGCTCGGACGCCGAGGTACCCGGGGAGCTGTTTTTT. Its protein product is CASSSDAEVPGELFF.

This clonotype occurred a few times. V gene TRBV6-5 combines with J gene TRBJ2-1; possible D gene TRBD2, 6 bases. Germline lookup yields CDR1 MNHEY and CDR2 SVGAGI. V was trimmed by 0 bases and J by 8 bases, leaving 11 bases between them. The CDR3 length is 14 residues. CDR3 protein: CASSYSGGVHEQFF. The CDR3 region has the DNA TGTGCCAGCAGTTACTCGGGGGGTGTGCATGAGCAGTTCTTC.

This clonotype was seen ten or more times. V and J are TRBV7-9 and TRBJ1-6; the D gene is possibly TRBD1 (5 bases). Trimming stripped 1 base from V and 7 bases from J, with 17 bases between. Germline V gene data show CDR1 as SEHNR and CDR2 as FQNEAQ (reference sequence). The CDR3 has 17 amino acids. The CDR3 loop reads CASSLGKPGRGNSPLHF. The CDR3 region has the DNA TGTGCCAGCAGCTTAGGAAAACCGGGACGGGGGAATTCACCCCTCCACTTT.

This rearrangement joins TRBV11-3 to TRBJ2-5; D is undetermined. V gave up 5 bases and J gave up 4 bases, with 11 bases separating them. The CDR3 extends over 13 amino acids. Germline CDR1 is SGHNT and CDR2 is YENEEA. The CDR3 DNA reads as TGTGCCAGCAGCCCAGCTGCCTCAGAGACCCAGTACTTC. Protein product: CASSPAASETQYF.

This clonotype has just a few counts. J is TRBJ2-1 and V is TRBV2; TRBD1 aligns across 8 bases. The junction had 12 bases not matched to a gene; V was cut back by 10 bases and J by 7 bases. This CDR3 is built from 14 residues. The germline CDR1 and CDR2 sequences are SNHLY and FYNNEI. The CDR3 spells CATESDRGLNEQFF. The CDR3, as DNA: TGTGCCACTGAGAGTGACAGGGGACTTAATGAGCAGTTCTTC.

This clonotype was counted only a few times. V and J are TRBV5-6 and TRBJ1-3, with no clear D. CDR3 length equals 14 residues. The V gene lost 0 bases and the J gene lost 4 bases, with 8 bases spanning the gap. The germline gives CDR1 SGHDT, CDR2 YYEEEE. The chain's CDR3 is CASSLAALGNTIYF. The CDR3 DNA sequence: TGTGCCAGCAGCTTGGCGGCTCTGGGAAACACCATATATTTT.

This chain joins TRBV5-1 and TRBJ2-2; 8 bases agree with TRBD2. CDR1 is SGHRS and CDR2 is YFSETQ in the germline V gene. CDR3 length: 22 residues. V trimming: 10 bases; J trimming: 1 base; junction bases outside the gene matches: 30. Here the CDR3 reads CARSSGHVGGLANPLNTGELFF. DNA of the CDR3: TGCGCCCGATCATCGGGGCATGTTGGTGGACTAGCTAATCCGCTGAACACCGGGGAGCTGTTTTTT.

This chain uses TRBV4-1 with TRBJ1-5; D not resolved. There are 15 residues in the CDR3. Germline V lookup: CDR1 MGHRA, CDR2 YSYEKL. The V end was cut by 1 base, the J end by 7 bases, with 14 bases between. CDR3 residues: CASSQVPGDRQPQHF. The CDR3 region has the DNA TGCGCCAGCAGCCAAGTACCGGGAGATCGGCAGCCCCAGCATTTT.